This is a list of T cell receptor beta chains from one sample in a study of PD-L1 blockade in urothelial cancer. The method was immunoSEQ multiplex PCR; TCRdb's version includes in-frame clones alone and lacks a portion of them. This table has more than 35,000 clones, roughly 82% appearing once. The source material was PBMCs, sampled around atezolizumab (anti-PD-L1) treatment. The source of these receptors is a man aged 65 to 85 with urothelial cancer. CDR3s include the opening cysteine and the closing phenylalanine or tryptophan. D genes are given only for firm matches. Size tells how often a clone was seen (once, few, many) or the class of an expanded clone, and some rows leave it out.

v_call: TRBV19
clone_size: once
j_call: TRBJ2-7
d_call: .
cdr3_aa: CASSGLASEQYF
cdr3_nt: TGTGCCAGTAGTGGGTTAGCTTCCGAGCAGTACTTC

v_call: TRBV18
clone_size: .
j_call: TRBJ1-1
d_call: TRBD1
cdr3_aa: CASSPRIQGKGSDTEAFF
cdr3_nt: TGTGCCAGCTCACCACGTATACAGGGGAAAGGTAGTGACACTGAAGCTTTCTTT

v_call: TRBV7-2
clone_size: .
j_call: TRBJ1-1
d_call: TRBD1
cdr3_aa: CASRWDRGAEAFF
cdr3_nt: TGTGCCAGCAGGTGGGACAGGGGCGCTGAAGCTTTCTTT

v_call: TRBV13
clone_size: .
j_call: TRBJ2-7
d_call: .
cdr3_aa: CASSRTRGAGYEQYF
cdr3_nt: TGTGCCAGCAGCCGGACCCGGGGGGCCGGATACGAGCAGTACTTC

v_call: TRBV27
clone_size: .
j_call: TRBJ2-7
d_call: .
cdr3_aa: CASSAAGSYEQYF
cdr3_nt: TGTGCCAGCAGTGCCGCCGGCTCCTACGAGCAGTACTTC

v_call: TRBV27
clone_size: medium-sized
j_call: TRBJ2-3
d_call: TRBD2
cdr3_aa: CASSLGREVDTQYF
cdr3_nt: TGTGCCAGCAGTTTGGGGAGGGAGGTAGATACGCAGTATTTT

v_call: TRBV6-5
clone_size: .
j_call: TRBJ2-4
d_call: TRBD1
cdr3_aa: CASSYSGTGENIQYF
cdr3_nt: TGTGCCAGCAGTTATTCAGGGACAGGGGAAAACATTCAGTACTTC

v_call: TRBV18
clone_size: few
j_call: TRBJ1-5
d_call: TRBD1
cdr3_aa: CASSPPGTGRANQPQHF
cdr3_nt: TGTGCCAGCTCACCCCCGGGGACAGGGAGAGCCAATCAGCCCCAGCATTTT

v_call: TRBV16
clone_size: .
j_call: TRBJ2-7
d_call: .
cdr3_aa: CASSPGSPLSHEQYF
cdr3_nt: TGTGCCAGCAGCCCAGGCAGTCCACTTTCCCACGAGCAGTACTTC

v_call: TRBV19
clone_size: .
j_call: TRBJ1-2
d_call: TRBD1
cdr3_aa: CASSETGGERYGYTF
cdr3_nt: TGTGCCAGTAGTGAGACAGGGGGCGAGAGGTATGGCTACACCTTC

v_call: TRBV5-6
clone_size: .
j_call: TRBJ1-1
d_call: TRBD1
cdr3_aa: CASSPGTGEGNTEAFF
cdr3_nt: TGTGCCAGCAGCCCGGGGACAGGGGAGGGGAACACTGAAGCTTTCTTT

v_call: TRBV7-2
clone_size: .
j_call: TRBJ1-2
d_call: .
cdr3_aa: CASSLGGRTASTF
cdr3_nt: TGTGCCAGCAGCTTAGGGGGCAGGACCGCATCCACCTTC

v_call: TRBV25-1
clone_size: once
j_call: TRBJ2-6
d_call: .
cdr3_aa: CASNRGSGANVLTF
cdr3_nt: TGTGCCAGCAACCGGGGGTCTGGGGCCAACGTCCTGACTTTC

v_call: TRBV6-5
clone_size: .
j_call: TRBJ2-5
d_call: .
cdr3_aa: CASSYSSSGETQYF
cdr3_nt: TGTGCCAGCAGTTACTCGTCGTCCGGTGAGACCCAGTACTTC

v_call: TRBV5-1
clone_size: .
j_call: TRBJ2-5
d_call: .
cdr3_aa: CASSSRGGETQYF
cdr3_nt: TGCGCCAGCAGCTCCCGGGGAGGTGAGACCCAGTACTTC

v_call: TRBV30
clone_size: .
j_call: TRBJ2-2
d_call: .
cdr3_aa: CAWSEQNTGELFF
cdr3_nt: TGTGCCTGGAGTGAGCAGAACACCGGGGAGCTGTTTTTT

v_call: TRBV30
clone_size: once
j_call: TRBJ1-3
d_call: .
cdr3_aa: CAWSAGDSGNTIYF
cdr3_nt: TGTGCCTGGAGTGCCGGGGACTCTGGAAACACCATATATTTT

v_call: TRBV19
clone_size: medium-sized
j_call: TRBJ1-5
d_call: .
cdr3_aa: CASSITSHSNQPQHF
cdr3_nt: TGTGCCAGTAGTATAACATCACATAGCAATCAGCCCCAGCATTTT

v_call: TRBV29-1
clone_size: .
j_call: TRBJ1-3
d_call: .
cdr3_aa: CSVEGDKSSGNTIYF
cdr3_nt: TGCAGCGTTGAAGGGGACAAGAGCTCTGGAAACACCATATATTTT

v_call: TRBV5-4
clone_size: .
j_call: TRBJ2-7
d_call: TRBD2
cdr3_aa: CASSSLLAGGPGEQYF
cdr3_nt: TGTGCCAGCAGCTCATTACTAGCGGGAGGGCCAGGCGAGCAGTACTTC

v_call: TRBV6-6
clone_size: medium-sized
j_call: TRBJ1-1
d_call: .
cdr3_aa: CASSYKGGDTEAFF
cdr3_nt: TGTGCCAGCAGTTACAAGGGCGGGGACACTGAAGCTTTCTTT

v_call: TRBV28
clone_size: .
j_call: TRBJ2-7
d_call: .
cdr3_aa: CATRKEVAPREQYF
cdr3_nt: TGTGCCACCCGTAAAGAGGTGGCTCCTCGAGAGCAGTACTTC

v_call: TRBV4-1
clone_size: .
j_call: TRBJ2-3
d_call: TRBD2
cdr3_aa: CASSLRWRGADTQYF
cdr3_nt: TGCGCCAGCAGCCTCCGGTGGCGGGGGGCAGATACGCAGTATTTT

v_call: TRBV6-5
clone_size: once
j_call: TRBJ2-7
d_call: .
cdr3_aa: CASSPAGGTVYEQYF
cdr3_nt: TGTGCCAGCAGTCCCGCAGGCGGGACGGTCTACGAGCAGTACTTC

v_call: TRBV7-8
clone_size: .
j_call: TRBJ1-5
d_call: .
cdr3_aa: CASSLRGNQPQHF
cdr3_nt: TGTGCCAGCAGCTTAAGGGGGAATCAGCCCCAGCATTTT

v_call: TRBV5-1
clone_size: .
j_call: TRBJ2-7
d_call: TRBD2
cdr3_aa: CASSLSGIRYEQYF
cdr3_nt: TGCGCCAGCAGCTTGAGCGGGATACGGTACGAGCAGTACTTC

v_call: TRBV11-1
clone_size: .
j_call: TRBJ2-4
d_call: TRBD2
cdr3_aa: CASSIALAGGRNIQYF
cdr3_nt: TGTGCCAGCAGTATTGCATTAGCGGGAGGGCGAAACATTCAGTACTTC

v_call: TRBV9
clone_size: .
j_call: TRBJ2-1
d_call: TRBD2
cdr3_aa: CASSPSGSSYNEQFF
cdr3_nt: TGTGCCAGCAGCCCGAGCGGGAGCTCCTACAATGAGCAGTTCTTC

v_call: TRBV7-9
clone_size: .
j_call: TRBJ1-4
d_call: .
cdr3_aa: CASSLGSEKLFF
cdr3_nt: TGTGCCAGCAGCTTGGGCAGTGAAAAACTGTTTTTT

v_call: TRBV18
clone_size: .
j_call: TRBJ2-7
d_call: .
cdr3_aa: CASSPSQGGYEQYF
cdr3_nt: TGTGCCAGCTCACCATCTCAGGGGGGCTACGAGCAGTACTTC

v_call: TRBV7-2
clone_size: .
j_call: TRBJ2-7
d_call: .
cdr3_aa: CASSTGGHSPGEQYF
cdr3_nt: TGTGCCAGCAGCACGGGGGGACACTCTCCGGGCGAGCAGTACTTC

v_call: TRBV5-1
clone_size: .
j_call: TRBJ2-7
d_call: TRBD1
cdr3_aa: CASSAGTGASYEQYF
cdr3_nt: TGCGCCAGCAGTGCCGGGACAGGGGCCTCCTACGAGCAGTACTTC

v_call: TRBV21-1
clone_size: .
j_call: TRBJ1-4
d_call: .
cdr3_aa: CAPRGQKGRLATNEKLFF
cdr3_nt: TGTGCCCCTAGGGGCCAAAAAGGGAGGCTTGCAACTAATGAAAAACTGTTTTTT

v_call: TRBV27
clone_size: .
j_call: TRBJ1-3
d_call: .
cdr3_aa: CASSLNSENTIYF
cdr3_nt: TGTGCCAGCAGTTTAAACTCTGAAAACACCATATATTTT

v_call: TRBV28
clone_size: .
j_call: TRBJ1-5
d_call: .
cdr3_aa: CASSPGGPNQPQHF
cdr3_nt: TGTGCCAGCAGTCCGGGAGGCCCCAATCAGCCCCAGCATTTT

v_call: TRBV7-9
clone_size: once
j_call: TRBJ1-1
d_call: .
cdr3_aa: CASSLALGSGLTEAFF
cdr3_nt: TGTGCCAGCAGCTTAGCGCTAGGTTCAGGGCTCACTGAAGCTTTCTTT

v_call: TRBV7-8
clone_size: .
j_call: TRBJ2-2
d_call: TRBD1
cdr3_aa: CASSLRTGDTGELFF
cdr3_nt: TGTGCCAGCAGCCTACGGACAGGGGACACCGGGGAGCTGTTTTTT

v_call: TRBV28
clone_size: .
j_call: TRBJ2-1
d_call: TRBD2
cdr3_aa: CASSRIASGDEQFF
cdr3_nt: TGTGCCAGCAGCCGCATCGCTAGCGGCGATGAGCAGTTCTTC

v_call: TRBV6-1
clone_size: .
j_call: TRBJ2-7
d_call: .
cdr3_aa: CASSEIVYPNPYF
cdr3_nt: TGTGCCAGCAGTGAAATTGTCTACCCAAATCCGTACTTC

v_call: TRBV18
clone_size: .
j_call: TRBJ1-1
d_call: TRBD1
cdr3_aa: CASSPRQGATTEAFF
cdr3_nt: TGTGCCAGCTCACCACGACAGGGGGCCACCACTGAAGCTTTCTTT

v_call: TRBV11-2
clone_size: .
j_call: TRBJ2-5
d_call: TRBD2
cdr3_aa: CASSLLGGMETQYF
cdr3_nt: TGTGCCAGCAGCTTACTGGGGGGGATGGAGACCCAGTACTTC

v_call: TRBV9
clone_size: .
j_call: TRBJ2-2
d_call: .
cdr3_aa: CASSVVPAANTGELFF
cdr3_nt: TGTGCCAGCAGCGTAGTCCCAGCGGCGAACACCGGGGAGCTGTTTTTT